These T cell receptor beta chains were read from a single sample in a study of cytomegalovirus exposure and HLA in healthy donors. Using immunoSEQ multiplex PCR, the repertoire was profiled, and TCRdb retains in-frame clones only, with some absent. This sample has fewer than 150,000 clones, with about 84% found just once. The specimen sequenced was PBMCs. These receptors were taken from a woman aged 40 to 50 in good health and CMV-seropositive. CDR3s include the opening cysteine and the closing phenylalanine or tryptophan. A D gene is named only where the DNA matches it firmly. Size is stated for part of the rows, as once, few or many counts, or as a class when the clone is expanded.

D gene: TRBD2
V gene: TRBV4-1
J gene: TRBJ2-1
clone size: .
CDR3 protein: CASSQGLAAYNEQFF
CDR3 DNA: TGCGCCAGCAGCCAAGGACTAGCGGCCTACAATGAGCAGTTCTTC

D gene: TRBD1
V gene: TRBV27
J gene: TRBJ1-1
clone size: .
CDR3 protein: CASGRQGGTEAFF
CDR3 DNA: TGTGCCAGCGGCAGACAGGGGGGGACTGAAGCTTTCTTT

D gene: .
V gene: TRBV19
J gene: TRBJ2-3
clone size: .
CDR3 protein: CASSKTASTDTQYF
CDR3 DNA: TGTGCCAGTAGTAAGACAGCTAGCACAGATACGCAGTATTTT

D gene: TRBD1
V gene: TRBV6-1
J gene: TRBJ2-7
clone size: .
CDR3 protein: CASSRSYDRGLRCYF
CDR3 DNA: TGTGCCAGCAGTCGCTCATATGACAGGGGTTTAAGGTGTTACTTC

D gene: .
V gene: TRBV5-1
J gene: TRBJ2-6
clone size: .
CDR3 protein: CASSSGSRSSSGANVLTF
CDR3 DNA: TGCGCCAGCAGCTCTGGGAGCAGATCGAGCTCTGGGGCCAACGTCCTGACTTTC

D gene: .
V gene: TRBV7-2
J gene: TRBJ1-2
clone size: .
CDR3 protein: CASSLARGFYYGYTF
CDR3 DNA: TGTGCCAGCAGCCTAGCTCGGGGATTCTACTATGGCTACACCTTC

D gene: .
V gene: TRBV4-2
J gene: TRBJ2-5
clone size: .
CDR3 protein: CASSHGVGGFQETQYF
CDR3 DNA: TGTGCCAGCAGCCATGGGGTTGGGGGGTTCCAAGAGACCCAGTACTTC

D gene: TRBD1
V gene: TRBV6-6
J gene: TRBJ2-1
clone size: .
CDR3 protein: CASSYSHRGSNEQFF
CDR3 DNA: TGTGCCAGCAGTTACTCCCACAGGGGGAGCAATGAGCAGTTCTTC

D gene: .
V gene: TRBV21-1
J gene: TRBJ2-7
clone size: .
CDR3 protein: CASSPNRGRQYF
CDR3 DNA: TGTGCCAGCAGCCCCAACAGGGGGCGGCAGTACTTC

D gene: .
V gene: TRBV27
J gene: TRBJ2-2
clone size: .
CDR3 protein: CASSLRQGSGELFF
CDR3 DNA: TGTGCCAGCAGTTTAAGGCAGGGATCCGGGGAGCTGTTTTTT

D gene: .
V gene: TRBV6-5
J gene: TRBJ1-2
clone size: few
CDR3 protein: CASRESGALMGYTF
CDR3 DNA: TGTGCCAGCAGAGAGAGTGGAGCTCTGATGGGCTACACCTTC

D gene: TRBD2
V gene: TRBV5-1
J gene: TRBJ2-3
clone size: .
CDR3 protein: CASSFATSAQGDTQYF
CDR3 DNA: TGCGCCAGCAGCTTCGCCACTAGCGCCCAGGGAGATACGCAGTATTTT

D gene: TRBD1
V gene: TRBV7-9
J gene: TRBJ1-1
clone size: .
CDR3 protein: CASRTTQGIAEAFF
CDR3 DNA: TGTGCCAGCAGGACCACACAGGGGATAGCTGAAGCTTTCTTT

D gene: .
V gene: TRBV6-1
J gene: TRBJ2-4
clone size: .
CDR3 protein: CASSDRQKVDKNIQYF
CDR3 DNA: TGTGCCAGCAGTGACCGACAGAAAGTCGACAAAAACATTCAGTACTTC

D gene: .
V gene: TRBV11-2
J gene: TRBJ2-3
clone size: .
CDR3 protein: CASSLISGRYTDTQYF
CDR3 DNA: TGTGCCAGCAGCTTAATCAGCGGTAGATACACAGATACGCAGTATTTT

D gene: .
V gene: TRBV18
J gene: TRBJ2-7
clone size: few
CDR3 protein: CASSPLAHEQYF
CDR3 DNA: TGTGCCAGCTCACCTCTAGCCCACGAGCAGTACTTC

D gene: .
V gene: TRBV5-5
J gene: TRBJ1-2
clone size: .
CDR3 protein: CASSANSLPNYGYTF
CDR3 DNA: TGTGCCAGCAGCGCTAACAGTCTTCCTAACTATGGCTACACCTTC

D gene: .
V gene: TRBV27
J gene: TRBJ2-1
clone size: .
CDR3 protein: CASSLRSDSEQFF
CDR3 DNA: TGTGCCAGCAGTTTGCGTTCGGACAGCGAGCAGTTCTTC

D gene: TRBD2
V gene: TRBV5-1
J gene: TRBJ2-5
clone size: .
CDR3 protein: CASRGGLAGGGETQYF
CDR3 DNA: TGCGCCAGCAGGGGCGGACTAGCGGGAGGCGGCGAGACCCAGTACTTC

D gene: .
V gene: TRBV19
J gene: TRBJ2-1
clone size: .
CDR3 protein: CASRPPGRIYNEQFF
CDR3 DNA: TGTGCCAGTAGACCCCCAGGGAGGATCTACAATGAGCAGTTCTTC

D gene: TRBD1
V gene: TRBV6-6
J gene: TRBJ1-5
clone size: .
CDR3 protein: CASSYSKTGVQPQHF
CDR3 DNA: TGTGCCAGCAGTTACTCGAAGACAGGGGTTCAGCCCCAGCATTTT

D gene: .
V gene: TRBV6-6
J gene: TRBJ1-5
clone size: .
CDR3 protein: CASSYGQLGANQPQHF
CDR3 DNA: TGTGCCAGCAGTTACGGACAGCTTGGGGCCAATCAGCCCCAGCATTTT

D gene: .
V gene: TRBV28
J gene: TRBJ1-3
clone size: .
CDR3 protein: CASSFQDGGKGNTIYF
CDR3 DNA: TGTGCCAGCAGTTTCCAGGACGGGGGGAAAGGAAACACCATATATTTT

D gene: .
V gene: TRBV7-6
J gene: TRBJ2-3
clone size: .
CDR3 protein: CASSDNWNSGTDTQYF
CDR3 DNA: TGTGCCAGCAGCGACAACTGGAACAGCGGGACAGATACGCAGTATTTT

D gene: TRBD2
V gene: TRBV5-1
J gene: TRBJ2-1
clone size: .
CDR3 protein: CASSLGLADEQFF
CDR3 DNA: TGCGCCAGCAGCCTGGGACTAGCGGACGAGCAGTTCTTC

D gene: .
V gene: TRBV5-1
J gene: TRBJ2-2
clone size: .
CDR3 protein: CASSLEASPGELFF
CDR3 DNA: TGCGCCAGCAGCTTGGAGGCTAGCCCCGGGGAGCTGTTTTTT

D gene: TRBD2
V gene: TRBV5-4
J gene: TRBJ2-5
clone size: few
CDR3 protein: CASSLMGGRDQETQYF
CDR3 DNA: TGTGCCAGCAGCTTGATGGGCGGGAGGGATCAAGAGACCCAGTACTTC

D gene: .
V gene: TRBV7-9
J gene: TRBJ1-1
clone size: .
CDR3 protein: CASSWTANTEAFF
CDR3 DNA: TGTGCCAGCAGCTGGACAGCGAACACTGAAGCTTTCTTT

D gene: .
V gene: TRBV6-5
J gene: TRBJ1-5
clone size: .
CDR3 protein: CASSYSGGPNQPQHF
CDR3 DNA: TGTGCCAGCAGTTACTCGGGGGGGCCGAATCAGCCCCAGCATTTT